This T cell receptor (beta chain) was identified in a study of T cell responses to AZD1222 COVID-19 vaccine (dated by TCRdb to the early 2020s). For the study in its entirety: AZD1222 recipients with second doses at about 4 weeks or about 12 weeks were pooled, because spike-specific TCR depth and breadth did not differ between schedules. TCR sequencing covered 233 trial participants: 200 to 210 given two doses of AZD1222 and about 26 given two doses of MenACWY control vaccine. Enrollment into the trials was organized by age into subgroups of 18-55, 56-69 and 70-plus years, and those subgroups contained about 160, 30 and 59 TCR-sequenced participants, respectively.

Points on this clone: Its antigen remains unidentified. No much larger clonotype is one base removed from it; base qualities were not supplied.

Broader findings and caveats from the paper: After two AZD1222 doses, spike-specific TCR breadth and depth were significantly higher than at day 0 and than in MenACWY recipients. CD4 TCRs associated with the vaccine covered the entire spike protein, and the dominant responses were in regions 160-218 and 743-854. Most participants were white British and females outnumbered males, and the authors suggested that clonal diversity may have been underestimated. In the small 56-69-year group, the increase in depth fell short of significance, most likely because of low power. Because no day 14 peak-response samples were available, repertoires were characterized only after the peak T cell response. Nearly half of unique spike-specific TCRs reportedly recognized epitopes outside regions mutated in the B.1.351 and B.1.1.7 variants. Conclusions about previously exposed vaccinees are limited, since just five or six AZD1222 recipients were seropositive for SARS-CoV-2 at baseline.

Sample time point, as interpreted from the label and publication: baseline before first vaccination. Samples from vaccinated people were obtained from the UK trials COV001 and COV002, which included a single-blind randomized controlled phase 2/3 trial of AZD1222 (ChAdOx1 nCoV-19) in healthy adults. For TCRbeta chain sequencing, PBMC samples were collected from trial participants at day 0 and at day 28 after the second dose. The CDR3 regions of human TCRbeta chains were subjected to immunosequencing. The study's own analysis went as follows. Repertoire TCRs were matched against a reference library of SARS-CoV-2-specific TCRs generated with the MIRA antigen-specificity platform. Breadth was defined as the fraction of unique TCRs that were SARS-CoV-2-associated, and depth was defined as the fraction of total T cells that were SARS-CoV-2-associated. Each spike-specific TCR was assigned to its reactive spike region and to a CD4 or CD8 class using the MIRA data. Log10-transformed breadth and depth values were compared by one-way ANOVA with Sidak's multiple comparisons tests. What TCRdb holds here is the immuneACCESS table cut down to in-frame rearrangements. Part of the clones is not present; checked against another copy, under half of the missing clones reflect an unresolved V gene, and the others are unexplained. V and J calls and clone size are given by that table; D and trimming were obtained from the DNA. Present in this sample are 120,000 to 150,000 clones, 75% to 95% of which were seen just once. About 1.3% of the sample is in the top ten clones.

From its cysteine to its phenylalanine, the CDR3 spans 14 amino acids. CDR3 DNA is the only sequence kept; it has 42 bases, read in frame from the first base. The trim is 2 bases for V and 5 bases for J, with a gap of 13 bases between the germline ends. Per the germline V gene (reference sequence), PRHDT is the CDR1 and FYEKMQ is the CDR2. Recombination connected TRBV13 to TRBJ2-7; no D segment can be confidently identified. Sequenced material: peripheral blood, taken on day 0 of AZD1222 vaccination. The sequence came from an adult in good health. CDR3 protein: CASSLPQTSHEQYF. The bases are TGTGCCAGCAGCTTACCACAGACTTCCCACGAGCAGTACTTC.